Below, 16 T cell receptor beta chains from the same sample are listed, as sequenced in a study of blood T cell repertoires in COVID-19. TCRdb's table, derived via immunoSEQ multiplex PCR, lists solely in-frame clones and lacks some. The sample carries around 440,000 clones, around 88% recorded once. The sample was peripheral blood. These TCRs come from a woman aged 45-59 years with COVID-19, enrolled during active disease.

The chain combines TRBV9 with TRBJ2-7, with 7 nucleotides matching TRBD1. This CDR3 has 13 amino acids. The germline V gene has CDR1 SGDLS and CDR2 YYNGEE. The junction had 8 bases not matched to a gene; V was cut back by 4 bases and J by 7 bases. The CDR3 reads CASSPGQEREQYF. CDR3 DNA sequence: TGTGCCAGCAGCCCCGGACAGGAACGAGAGCAGTACTTC.

The chain joins TRBV7-2 to TRBJ2-2, with 9 positions matching TRBD2. The CDR3 loop spans 17 amino acids. The V and J ends lost 1 base and 3 bases, in that order; junction bases with no gene match: 6. CDR1 SGHTA and CDR2 FQGNSA come from the germline V gene. The CDR3 DNA sequence: TGTGCCAGCAGCTTAGTTGGCGGGGGGGCTGACACCGGGGAGCTGTTTTTT. It translates to CASSLVGGGADTGELFF.

V gene TRBV28 combines with J gene TRBJ1-6, with 7 positions matching TRBD1. The CDR3 contains 13 residues. V was pared by 8 bases and J by 14 bases, with 12 bases of the junction left unmatched. Germline CDR1 reads MDHEN; CDR2 reads SYDVKM. The CDR3 DNA follows: TGTGCCAGCTCGAACGCGGCGACAGGGACCCTCCACTTT. The encoded protein is CASSNAATGTLHF.

V usage is TRBV27 and J usage is TRBJ2-2; 8 positions agree with TRBD2. The J segment lost 6 bases and the V segment lost 8 bases, leaving 8 bases of the junction unmatched. The germline CDR1 and CDR2 sequences are MNHEY and SMNVEV (reference sequence). The length of the CDR3 is 14 residues. As DNA, the CDR3 is TGTGCCAGCCGTCGCCGGGGGGGCGCCGGGGAGCTGTTTTTT. Encoded protein: CASRRRGGAGELFF.

This clone appeared once. In the same sample, other DNA sequences code for this CDR3. The V and J genes are TRBV24-1 and TRBJ1-5; unclear D gene. V lost 4 bases, J lost 4 bases, and 7 bases lay in between. There are 13 residues in the CDR3. Germline CDR1 and CDR2: KGHDR and SFDVKD. CDR3 residues: CATSESGNQPQHF. In DNA, the CDR3 is TGTGCCACCAGTGAGAGCGGTAATCAGCCCCAGCATTTT.

The V gene is TRBV5-6, the J gene TRBJ1-6, with D maybe TRBD1 (5 bases). Germline V gene lookup returns CDR1 SGHDT and CDR2 YYEEEE. V was pared by 2 bases and J by 5 bases, with 17 bases between. The CDR3 loop spans 17 amino acids. DNA for the CDR3: TGTGCCAGCAGCTTAAGGGACGTGGAGGGAAATAATTCACCCCTCCACTTT. It codes for CASSLRDVEGNNSPLHF. The whole variable domain, remainder taken from reference TRBV5-6 and TRBJ1-6, is DAGVTQSPTHLIKTRGQQVTLRCSPKSGHDTVSWYQQALGQGPQFIFQYYEEEERQRGNFPDRFSGHQFPNYSSELNVNALLLGDSALYLCASSLRDVEGNNSPLHFGNGTRLTVT.

This clone has only one observation. This chain joins TRBV19 and TRBJ2-7; 7 bases line up with TRBD1. The germline V gene has CDR1 LNHDA and CDR2 SQIVND (reference sequence). The CDR3 extends over 15 amino acids. Unmatched junction bases numbered 8, after V lost 5 bases and J lost 1 base. CDR3 amino acids: CASSAGTDNSYEQYF. CDR3 nucleotides: TGTGCCAGTAGTGCCGGGACAGATAATTCCTACGAGCAGTACTTC.

This rearrangement joins TRBV14 to TRBJ1-1; TRBD1 matches 8 bases. Germline assignment: CDR1 SGHDN and CDR2 FVKESK. The J segment lost 10 bases and the V segment lost 5 bases, leaving 9 bases of the junction unmatched. The CDR3 has 13 residues. In nucleotides, the CDR3 is TGTGCCAGCAGCGTTACAGGGGGAGGGAGAGCTTTCTTT. It specifies CASSVTGGGRAFF.

V is TRBV19 and J is TRBJ1-1; 12 bases are shared with TRBD1. V dropped 5 bases and J dropped 2; count of bases not matched to a gene: 6. The CDR3 sequence is 16 residues long. Germline assignment: CDR1 LNHDA and CDR2 SQIVND (reference sequence). The CDR3 DNA sequence: TGTGCCAGTAGTTTTCGGGACAGGGGGCGAAACACTGAAGCTTTCTTT. It is translated as CASSFRDRGRNTEAFF.

The chain carries TRBV6-5 and TRBJ1-2; weak D call: TRBD1 (6 bases). Germline CDR1 and CDR2: MNHEY and SVGAGI. The CDR3 sequence is 14 residues long. Trimming removed 7 bases at V and 4 bases at J, with 16 bases between. This CDR3 is CASIRSRGSYGYTF. The CDR3 coding sequence is TGTGCCAGCATAAGGAGCAGGGGAAGCTATGGCTACACCTTC.

The rearrangement uses TRBV5-5 and TRBJ1-2, with 7 bases matching TRBD1. From germline, CDR1 is SGHKS and CDR2 YYEKEE (reference sequence). The CDR3 has 15 amino acids. V was pared by 0 bases and J by 1 base, with 3 bases of the junction left unmatched. The chain's CDR3 is CASSLDRGGNYGYTF. CDR3 DNA: TGTGCCAGCAGCTTGGACAGGGGCGGTAACTATGGCTACACCTTC.

Only one count was recorded for this clone. This chain connects TRBV6-5 to TRBJ1-2, with D maybe TRBD1 (5 bases). V lost 0 bases and J lost 8, with 19 bases in between. The CDR3 is 16 residues long. CDR1 is MNHEY and CDR2 is SVGAGI in the germline V gene. Here the CDR3 DNA reads TGTGCCAGCAGTTACTCGGGGTTGCCGGACATAGGCGGCTACACCTTC. Translated: CASSYSGLPDIGGYTF.

This clone was seen more than once but under ten times. The chain is built from TRBV7-9 and TRBJ1-1; no firm D call. Germline V gene lookup returns CDR1 SEHNR and CDR2 FQNEAQ (reference sequence). The V end lost 1 base, the J end lost 1 base, and 7 bases lay between the germline ends. The CDR3 totals 14 residues. CDR3 nucleotide sequence: TGTGCCAGCAGCTTAGGGGAGGCGAACACTGAAGCTTTCTTT. This encodes CASSLGEANTEAFF.

This chain uses TRBV6-2 or TRBV6-3 with TRBJ2-7, with 8 nucleotides matching TRBD2. This CDR3 comprises 16 residues. The J segment lost 1 base and the V segment lost 2 bases, leaving 7 bases of the junction unmatched. Germline values: CDR1 MNHEY, CDR2 SVGEGT. The CDR3 loop reads CASSYVGTSQSYEQYF. The CDR3 bases are TGTGCCAGCAGTTACGTCGGGACTAGTCAGTCCTACGAGCAGTACTTC.

This chain joins TRBV4-1 and TRBJ1-1, with unresolved D. The CDR3 consists of 14 residues. Trimming cost V 1 base and J 4 bases, with 10 bases left between them. In germline, CDR1 is MGHRA, CDR2 YSYEKL. The CDR3, as DNA: TGCGCCAGCAGCCAAGTGGAGATCATCACTGAAGCTTTCTTT. Residues: CASSQVEIITEAFF.

This clone was counted a single time. This chain links TRBV6-5 with TRBJ1-1; D gene ambiguous. The CDR3 loop spans 14 amino acids. The germline CDR1 and CDR2 sequences are MNHEY and SVGAGI. Trimming took 2 bases from V and 0 from J, leaving 7 bases between them. CDR3 nucleotides: TGTGCCAGCAGTTACGAGGGTTTGAACACTGAAGCTTTCTTT. It specifies CASSYEGLNTEAFF.